This entry lists 19 T cell receptor beta chains sequenced from one sample in a study of blood T cell repertoires in COVID-19. Assay used: immunoSEQ multiplex PCR; TCRdb lists only in-frame clones, some missing. This table has a few hundred thousand clones, around 88% appearing once. The specimen sequenced was peripheral blood. These TCRs come from a woman younger than 45 with COVID-19, enrolled during active disease.

J is TRBJ2-2 and V is TRBV7-2; a weak D match, TRBD1 (6 bases). Trimming took 4 bases from V and 5 from J, leaving 14 bases between them. The germline V gene has CDR1 SGHTA and CDR2 FQGNSA. The CDR3 has 15 residues. This chain's CDR3 is CASSSTGFGTGELFF. In nucleotides, the CDR3 is TGTGCCAGCAGCTCGACAGGTTTTGGTACCGGGGAGCTGTTTTTT. Full variable domain (missing parts from reference TRBV7-2 and TRBJ2-2): GAGVSQSPSNKVTEKGKDVELRCDPISGHTALYWYRQSLGQGLEFLIYFQGNSAPDKSGLPSDRFSAERTGGSVSTLTIQRTQQEDSAVYLCASSSTGFGTGELFFGEGSRLTVL.

The J gene is TRBJ1-2, the V gene TRBV19; D not resolved. V lost 1 base to trimming and J lost 8 bases, with 20 bases between them. There are 16 residues in the CDR3. Germline CDR1 LNHDA, CDR2 SQIVND (reference sequence). In DNA, the CDR3 is TGTGCCAGTAGTATAGTCCTCTCCGCGGGGTTTGGCGGCTACACCTTC. This translates into CASSIVLSAGFGGYTF.

The chain recombines TRBV28 with TRBJ2-7, with 10 bases identical to TRBD1. There are 15 residues in the CDR3. The V gene end was trimmed by 0 bases and the J gene end by 10 bases; junction bases not matched to a gene: 9. Germline CDR1 and CDR2: MDHEN and SYDVKM. DNA of the CDR3: TGTGCCAGCAGTTTATGCTTCTTAGGGGACAGGGGACAGTACTTC. Encoded protein: CASSLCFLGDRGQYF.

The gene calls are TRBV5-6 and TRBJ1-2, with 11 positions matching TRBD1. Germline V gives CDR1 SGHDT, CDR2 YYEEEE. The CDR3 consists of 15 residues. Trimming took 3 bases from V and 8 from J; bases not matched to a gene: 9. The CDR3 coding sequence is TGTGCCAGCAGCTCCTTGGACAGGGGGCTTCGCGGCTACACCTTC. This gives the protein CASSSLDRGLRGYTF.

This chain links TRBV19 with TRBJ2-6; no clear D. The V end lost 4 bases, the J end lost 2 bases, and 9 bases lay between the germline ends. Germline V gene data show CDR1 as LNHDA and CDR2 as SQIVND (reference sequence). The CDR3 sequence is 15 residues long. In nucleotides, the CDR3 is TGTGCCAGTAGTAAGTCGAGCACTGGGGCCAACGTCCTGACTTTC. Amino acid sequence: CASSKSSTGANVLTF. Using reference TRBV19 and TRBJ2-6 for the parts outside the CDR3, the full variable domain is DGGITQSPKYLFRKEGQNVTLSCEQNLNHDAMYWYRQDPGQGLRLIYYSQIVNDFQKGDIAEGYSVSREKKESFPLTVTSAQKNPTAFYLCASSKSSTGANVLTFGAGSRLTVL.

Concerning this clone itself: Other DNA sequences in this specimen translate into the identical CDR3. The J gene is TRBJ2-3, the V gene TRBV5-1, with 16 bases fitting TRBD2. The CDR3 loop spans 16 amino acids. V shed 3 bases, J shed 4 bases, and the junction held 2 bases outside the gene matches. Germline V gene sequence: CDR1 SGHRS, CDR2 YFSETQ. CDR3 sequence: CASSSGLAGGPDTQYF. CDR3 bases: TGCGCCAGCAGCTCGGGACTAGCGGGGGGGCCAGATACGCAGTATTTT.

V and J are TRBV2 and TRBJ2-3, with TRBD2 matching over 8 bases. Losses at the gene ends were 7 bases for V and 2 bases for J; bases not matched to a gene: 2. The length of the CDR3 is 13 residues. Germline V gene lookup returns CDR1 SNHLY and CDR2 FYNNEI. CDR3 sequence reads: CASKAGDTDTQYF. For the CDR3, the DNA is TGTGCCAGCAAAGCGGGGGACACAGATACGCAGTATTTT.

This chain links TRBV6-4 with TRBJ2-1, with 13 bases aligning to TRBD2. CDR1 and CDR2 (germline): MRHNA, SNTAGT. The CDR3 is 14 amino acids. Trimming cost V 7 bases and J 7 bases; bases outside gene matches: 4. The CDR3 DNA reads TGTGCCAGCAAGACTAGCGGGAGGTCGAATGAGCAGTTCTTC. Translating it yields CASKTSGRSNEQFF.

The chain couples TRBV28 to TRBJ2-7; tentatively, D is TRBD1 (6 bases). The V gene lost 6 bases and the J gene lost 2 bases, with 11 bases spanning the gap. CDR3 length: 13 residues. The germline gives CDR1 MDHEN, CDR2 SYDVKM. The CDR3 protein is CASRRQATYEQYV. In nucleotides, the CDR3 is TGTGCCAGCAGGAGACAGGCGACCTACGAGCAGTACGTC.

The CDR3 bases are TGTGCCAGCAGCTCCGGGACAGGGGAAAGAGACAATGAGCAGTTCTTC. Protein product: CASSSGTGERDNEQFF. The chain recombines TRBV11-2 with TRBJ2-1, with TRBD1 matching over 10 bases. Germline CDR1 is SGHAT and CDR2 is FQNNGV. The V and J ends lost 4 bases and 5 bases, in that order; junction bases with no gene match: 8. This CDR3 contains 16 residues.

The V call is TRBV6-5, the J call TRBJ2-7; D might be TRBD2 (6 bases). Trimming pared 2 bases from V and 2 bases from J, leaving 13 bases between. The CDR3 covers 15 residues. Germline V gene sequence: CDR1 MNHEY, CDR2 SVGAGI. CDR3 amino acids: CASSYRGTSTYEQYF. CDR3 bases: TGTGCCAGCAGTTACCGAGGGACTTCCACCTACGAGCAGTACTTC.

V and J are TRBV11-2 and TRBJ2-1, with 11 bases aligning to TRBD2. Germline CDR1 reads SGHAT; CDR2 reads FQNNGV. V lost 8 bases and J lost 1; bases outside the gene matches: 10. This CDR3 region has 17 residues. The chain's CDR3 is CASAGTSGPKSYNEQFF. The CDR3 coding sequence is TGTGCCAGCGCCGGGACTAGCGGACCAAAATCCTACAATGAGCAGTTCTTC.

This clone was found a few times. The chain links TRBV10-3 to TRBJ2-6, with unresolved D. Germline V gene data show CDR1 as ENHRY and CDR2 as SYGVKD. This CDR3 spans 16 amino acids. Trimming cost V 1 base and J 0 bases, with 7 bases left between them. CDR3 loop: CAISEYSYSGANVLTF. CDR3 coding DNA: TGTGCCATCAGTGAGTACAGTTACTCTGGGGCCAACGTCCTGACTTTC.

The chain recombines TRBV18 with TRBJ2-1; the match to TRBD1 covers 8 bases. CDR3 length: 16 residues. After removal of 1 base from V and 10 bases from J, the junction contained 12 bases not matched to a gene. CDR1 and CDR2 (germline): KGHSH, LQKENI. CDR3 in amino acids: CASSPLPWQGAQEQFF. CDR3 sequence (DNA): TGTGCCAGCTCACCACTCCCGTGGCAGGGGGCTCAAGAGCAGTTCTTC.

As to this clone: Within the sample, other DNA sequences also encode this same CDR3. V gene TRBV29-1 combines with J gene TRBJ1-1; the D gene is possibly TRBD1 (5 bases). Trimming removed 6 bases from V and 0 bases from J, with 11 bases in between. This CDR3 is 13 amino acids long. CDR1 SQVTM and CDR2 ANQGSEA come from the germline V gene. CDR3 coding DNA: TGCAGCGTGGCGGGGGTCTTGAACACTGAAGCTTTCTTT. It specifies CSVAGVLNTEAFF.

This chain uses TRBV5-3 with TRBJ2-7, with 8 bases identical to TRBD1. TRBV5-3 qualifies as an ORF whose function is uncertain. Trimming at V came to 4 bases and at J to 0 bases, leaving 9 bases not matched to a gene. The CDR3 spans 16 residues. The CDR3 spells CARSRTVQGGSYEQYV. CDR3 in DNA: TGTGCCAGAAGCCGGACGGTACAGGGGGGCTCCTACGAGCAGTACGTC.

The V call is TRBV5-4, the J call TRBJ2-1, with TRBD2 matching over 8 bases. The CDR3 length is 14 residues. Germline V gives CDR1 SGHNT, CDR2 YYREEE (reference sequence). V lost 3 bases, J lost 8 bases, and 7 bases stayed unmatched. CDR3 nucleotides: TGTGCCAGCAGCTGGGGGACTAGTGGAGATGAGCAGTTCTTC. The encoded protein is CASSWGTSGDEQFF.

The V gene is TRBV6-2 or TRBV6-3, the J gene TRBJ2-6; 8 bases match TRBD1. From germline, CDR1 is MNHEY and CDR2 SVGEGT. Losses at the gene ends were 3 bases for V and 0 bases for J; bases not matched to a gene: 13. The CDR3 loop spans 20 amino acids. CDR3 bases: TGTGCCAGCAGTTATTGGTATTGGGACAGGCGGAGCTCTGGGGCCAACGTCCTGACTTTC. Protein: CASSYWYWDRRSSGANVLTF.

This clone was seen more than once but under ten times. V and J are TRBV5-1 and TRBJ2-2, with D perhaps TRBD2 (6 bases). Trimming cost V 0 bases and J 2 bases, with 11 bases left between them. Germline lookup yields CDR1 SGHRS and CDR2 YFSETQ. The CDR3 is 16 residues long. DNA of the CDR3: TGCGCCAGCAGCTTGGACGGGACTTCCAACACCGGGGAGCTGTTTTTT. The encoded protein is CASSLDGTSNTGELFF.